These 21 T cell receptor beta chains were all obtained from the same sample, sequenced in a study of blood T cell repertoires in COVID-19. Measured with immunoSEQ multiplex PCR; TCRdb has only the in-frame clones, and not every one. The sample has 75,000 to 100,000 clones, around 87% seen once. The sequencing input was peripheral blood. The receptor source for this set is a woman older than 75 with acute or convalescent COVID-19.

In its sample, this clone was seen a few times. Other DNA sequences from this sample encode an identical CDR3 as well. The rearrangement links TRBV25-1 to TRBJ1-3; D ambiguous. V lost 4 bases and J 0 bases, leaving 7 bases between the germline ends. The CDR3 is 14 amino acids. Germline V lookup: CDR1 MGHDK, CDR2 SYGVNS. CDR3 sequence reads: CASSGQVSGNTIYF. CDR3 sequence (DNA): TGTGCCAGCAGTGGCCAGGTCTCTGGAAACACCATATATTTT.

The chain combines TRBV19 with TRBJ1-5, with 7 bases that match TRBD1. The CDR3 extends over 12 amino acids. Germline lookup yields CDR1 LNHDA and CDR2 SQIVND (reference sequence). V was pared by 8 bases and J by 7 bases, with 5 bases of the junction left unmatched. In DNA form, the CDR3 reads TGTGCCAGTGGACAGGAAGGGCAGCCCCAGCATTTT. This encodes CASGQEGQPQHF.

The chain joins TRBV25-1 to TRBJ2-1; TRBD2 matches at 8 bases. Germline V gene data show CDR1 as MGHDK and CDR2 as SYGVNS. CDR3 length equals 16 residues. V gave up 3 bases and J gave up 0 bases; unmatched junction bases: 4. For the CDR3, the DNA is TGTGCCAGCAGTGACCTCAGCGGGAGCTCCTACAATGAGCAGTTCTTC. Protein: CASSDLSGSSYNEQFF.

J is TRBJ2-7 and V is TRBV6-5, with TRBD1 identical over 8 bases. CDR1 is MNHEY, CDR2 SVGAGI, per germline. Trimming took 10 bases from V and 3 from J; bases not matched to a gene: 11. The CDR3 loop spans 14 amino acids. CDR3 DNA sequence: TGTGCCATTTCCCCCCGGACAGGGAGCTACGAGCAGTACTTC. It encodes CAISPRTGSYEQYF.

This chain connects TRBV5-1 to TRBJ2-7; TRBD1 might be the D (5 bases). The CDR3 runs 13 residues. V was shortened by 0 bases and J by 1 base, with 5 bases between the two germline ends. Germline CDR1 and CDR2: SGHRS and YFSETQ. As DNA, the CDR3 is TGCGCCAGCAGCTTGGAGGGGTCCTACGAGCAGTACTTC. Amino acid sequence: CASSLEGSYEQYF.

The chain couples TRBV5-1 to TRBJ2-3; possible D gene TRBD1, 5 bases. Germline values: CDR1 SGHRS, CDR2 YFSETQ. Trimming removed 0 bases at V and 2 bases at J, with 10 bases between. The CDR3 sequence is 15 residues long. The CDR3 here is CASSLVGANTDTQYF. The CDR3 DNA follows: TGCGCCAGCAGCTTGGTTGGGGCCAACACAGATACGCAGTATTTT.

A few counts support this clone. The CDR3 coding sequence is TGCGCCAGCAGCTTGGCCCCTCCAGCAGGGGACAATGAGCAGTTCTTC. As protein: CASSLAPPAGDNEQFF. This chain uses TRBV5-1 with TRBJ2-1; D might be TRBD1 (6 bases). Looked up from germline, CDR1 is SGHRS and CDR2 is YFSETQ. This CDR3 has 16 residues. V was cut by 0 bases and J by 5 bases, with 15 bases left in between. Drawing the rest from reference TRBV5-1 and TRBJ2-1, the complete variable domain is KAGVTQTPRYLIKTRGQQVTLSCSPISGHRSVSWYQQTPGQGLQFLFEYFSETQRNKGNFPGRFSGRQFSNSRSEMNVSTLELGDSALYLCASSLAPPAGDNEQFFGPGTRLTVL.

V gene TRBV19 combines with J gene TRBJ2-1; D is perhaps TRBD1 (5 bases). The V and J ends lost 6 bases and 10 bases respectively, with 10 bases between them. This CDR3 has 11 amino acids. Germline V CDR1 and CDR2: LNHDA, SQIVND (reference sequence). This CDR3 is CASRKGMEQFF. CDR3 nucleotide sequence: TGTGCCAGTAGAAAGGGGATGGAGCAGTTCTTC.

V gene TRBV18 combines with J gene TRBJ1-2, with a weak D call TRBD1 (5 bases). This CDR3 region has 12 residues. Looked up from germline, CDR1 is KGHSH and CDR2 is LQKENI. Trimming took off 3 bases at V and 5 bases at J, with 7 bases between the two ends. CDR3 sequence reads: CASSPTAYGYTF. In DNA form, the CDR3 reads TGTGCCAGCTCACCGACAGCGTATGGCTACACCTTC.

This chain joins TRBV21-1 and TRBJ1-1; the DNA was not used to check the table's D call, TRBD1. TRBV21-1 is an annotated pseudogene. This CDR3 is 15 amino acids long. The CDR3 nucleotides are TGTGCCAGCAGCAAAACGAACAGGGGTTGGACTGAAGCTTTCTTT. Protein: CASSKTNRGWTEAFF.

This chain joins TRBV19 and TRBJ2-3, with 9 bases aligning to TRBD2. There are 16 residues in the CDR3. Trimming removed 5 bases from V and 2 bases from J; junction bases left unmatched: 8. Germline values: CDR1 LNHDA, CDR2 SQIVND (reference sequence). As DNA, the CDR3 is TGTGCCAGTAGTCACCCGAGCGGGAGGACCACAGATACGCAGTATTTT. It codes for CASSHPSGRTTDTQYF. Using reference TRBV19 and TRBJ2-3 for the parts outside the CDR3, the full variable domain is DGGITQSPKYLFRKEGQNVTLSCEQNLNHDAMYWYRQDPGQGLRLIYYSQIVNDFQKGDIAEGYSVSREKKESFPLTVTSAQKNPTAFYLCASSHPSGRTTDTQYFGPGTRLTVL.

The J gene is TRBJ2-1, the V gene TRBV11-2, with 8 bases aligning to TRBD2. The length of the CDR3 is 15 residues. The germline V gene has CDR1 SGHAT and CDR2 FQNNGV. The ends lost 7 bases at V and 8 bases at J; junction bases unmatched: 13. Here the CDR3 reads CASNQGLGQSDEQFF. The CDR3 nucleotides are TGTGCCAGCAACCAGGGACTAGGGCAGAGCGATGAGCAGTTCTTC.

This clone appeared a few times. This chain joins TRBV5-1 and TRBJ2-3; 11 bases align to TRBD2. The CDR3 consists of 15 residues. Trimming cost V 4 bases and J 6 bases; bases outside gene matches: 7. Germline V gene data show CDR1 as SGHRS and CDR2 as YFSETQ. CDR3 sequence: CASSRETSGVDTQYF. The CDR3 DNA reads TGCGCCAGCAGCAGGGAGACTAGCGGGGTGGATACGCAGTATTTT.

This clone was recorded once. The rearrangement links TRBV18 to TRBJ2-1; 15 positions agree with TRBD2. Germline V gene data show CDR1 as KGHSH and CDR2 as LQKENI. The CDR3 has 18 residues. Trimming at V came to 3 bases and at J to 2 bases, leaving 5 bases not matched to a gene. Here the CDR3 DNA reads TGTGCCAGCTCACCCCGGACTAGCGGGGGGGGCACCTACAATGAGCAGTTCTTC. Protein: CASSPRTSGGGTYNEQFF.

The chain links TRBV19 to TRBJ1-5; D possibly corresponds to TRBD1 (6 bases). Germline V lookup: CDR1 LNHDA, CDR2 SQIVND (reference sequence). CDR3 length: 17 residues. Trimming left V 0 bases short and J 2 bases short, with 14 bases between. CDR3 DNA: TGTGCCAGTAGTATAGATACAGGGTCACGGGGCAATCAGCCCCAGCATTTT. This gives the protein CASSIDTGSRGNQPQHF.

Comment on this clone: One end of the junction varies from germline; a read error may be responsible. The chain employs TRBV7-7 and TRBJ2-3, with D perhaps TRBD2 (6 bases). This CDR3 is 15 amino acids long. CDR1 and CDR2 (germline): SSHAT, FNYEAQ (reference sequence). CDR3 sequence (DNA): TGTGCTAGCAGCTTAGGTCTAGCGAGCACAGATACGCAGTATTTT. This translates into CASSLGLASTDTQYF.

V is TRBV5-1 and J is TRBJ2-5, with a weak D call TRBD2 (6 bases). The germline CDR1 and CDR2 sequences are SGHRS and YFSETQ. This CDR3 contains 14 residues. With 3 bases removed from V and 5 bases from J, the gap between germline ends came to 14 bases. CDR3 in amino acids: CASSSPGRMETQYF. The CDR3 DNA reads as TGCGCCAGCAGCTCCCCAGGGAGGATGGAGACCCAGTACTTC.

This chain connects TRBV19 to TRBJ2-7, with D perhaps TRBD2 (5 bases). V shed 6 bases and J shed 0 bases, with 15 bases lying between them. The CDR3 runs 15 residues. CDR1 is LNHDA and CDR2 is SQIVND in the germline V gene (reference sequence). Written as DNA, the CDR3 is TGTGCCAGTAGCCAGGCGACCAGCGGCTCCTACGAGCAGTACTTC. It codes for CASSQATSGSYEQYF.

V gene TRBV7-3 combines with J gene TRBJ2-1, with D possibly matching TRBD2 (6 bases). The CDR3 sequence is 15 residues long. Germline CDR1 is SGHTA and CDR2 is FQGTGA. V was shortened by 2 bases and J by 8 bases, with 16 bases between the two germline ends. DNA for the CDR3: TGTGCCAGCAGCTTAGGGGAGGCTCCTATGGATGAGCAGTTCTTC. It specifies CASSLGEAPMDEQFF.

V and J are TRBV3-1 (or the pseudogene TRBV3-2) and TRBJ1-1; the D gene is possibly TRBD1 (5 bases). Per germline, CDR1 LGHDT and CDR2 YNNKEL (reference sequence). The CDR3 is 17 residues long. Trimming stripped 4 bases from V and 1 base from J, with 19 bases between. The CDR3 bases are TGTGCCAGCAGCCCTCCCGGGACTCTGATGGGGAACACTGAAGCTTTCTTT. This gives the protein CASSPPGTLMGNTEAFF.

The V gene is TRBV5-4, the J gene TRBJ2-1, with a tentative D call TRBD2 (6 bases). Per germline, CDR1 SGHNT and CDR2 YYREEE (reference sequence). The V gene lost 0 bases and the J gene lost 3 bases, with 13 bases spanning the gap. The CDR3 has 16 amino acids. The CDR3 reads CASSLAGGTLYNEQFF. CDR3 sequence (DNA): TGTGCCAGCAGCTTGGCCGGAGGGACCCTCTACAATGAGCAGTTCTTC. Full variable domain (missing parts from reference TRBV5-4 and TRBJ2-1): ETGVTQSPTHLIKTRGQQVTLRCSSQSGHNTVSWYQQALGQGPQFIFQYYREEENGRGNFPPRFSGLQFPNYSSELNVNALELDDSALYLCASSLAGGTLYNEQFFGPGTRLTVL.